Given below is one T cell receptor beta chain in context. This entry comes from a study of T-cell reconstitution after alpha-beta-depleted transplantation in children. Unique molecular identifiers featured in how the TCRbeta library was prepared. TCRdb reprocessed the PCR reads via MiXCR and lists one record per CDR3 protein. The sample yields roughly 400,000 distinct CDR3 sequences, around 21% seen once. This CDR3 contains 16 residues. Per the germline V gene, CDR1 is SQVTM and CDR2 is ANQGSEA. V lost 7 bases to trimming and J lost 1 base; unmatched junction nucleotides: 12. This TCR came from a human donor who donated a stem cell graft to a child with acute myeloid leukemia. Sequencing was performed on PBMCs from the stem cell graft donor, taken from the stem cell graft. The chain is built from TRBV29-1 and TRBJ2-7, with 11 bases identical to TRBD2. CDR3 region: CSALRRRTSGSYEQYF. In DNA, the CDR3 is TGCAGCGCTCTTCGACGTAGGACTAGCGGGTCCTACGAGCAGTACTTC.